The next 20 T cell receptor beta chains were all read from a single sample in a study of blood T cell repertoires in COVID-19. TCRdb keeps only in-frame clones here, not all; method: immunoSEQ multiplex PCR. The sample shows roughly 200,000 clones, 80% to 85% of them seen only once. The sequencing sample was made of peripheral blood. The receptors originated from an elderly woman with COVID-19, enrolled during active disease.

The V and J genes are TRBV10-3 and TRBJ2-3, with TRBD2 matching 8 bases. The CDR3 extends over 17 amino acids. The V gene's germline CDR1 is ENHRY and CDR2 SYGVKD. The J segment lost 2 bases and the V segment lost 4 bases, leaving 11 bases of the junction unmatched. The CDR3 reads CAISATSGGSYTDTQYF. The CDR3, as DNA: TGTGCCATCAGTGCTACTAGCGGCGGATCGTACACAGATACGCAGTATTTT.

The chain employs TRBV2 and TRBJ2-7; 11 positions match TRBD2. Losses at the gene ends were 6 bases for V and 3 bases for J; bases not matched to a gene: 4. Germline CDR1 and CDR2: SNHLY and FYNNEI. The CDR3 is made up of 14 amino acids. The DNA for the CDR3 is TGTGCCAGCAGGACTAGCGGGAACGTCTACGAGCAGTACTTC. Translation gives CASRTSGNVYEQYF.

The rearrangement uses TRBV3-1 (or the pseudogene TRBV3-2) and TRBJ2-3; 9 bases match TRBD2. CDR3 size: 16 residues. Germline V gives CDR1 LGHDT, CDR2 YNNKEL (reference sequence). Trimming removed 1 base from V and 9 bases from J; junction bases left unmatched: 11. CDR3 protein: CASSQVGPSGARTQYF. The CDR3 nucleotides read TGTGCCAGCAGCCAAGTTGGGCCTAGCGGGGCCAGGACGCAGTATTTT.

The rearrangement joins TRBV5-8 to TRBJ1-3; D is perhaps TRBD1 (5 bases). The CDR3 has 14 residues. Trimming left V 0 bases short and J 7 bases short, with 11 bases between. CDR1 is SGHTS and CDR2 is YDEGEE in the germline V gene. The CDR3 reads CASSLDSGGNTIYF. CDR3 coding DNA: TGTGCCAGCAGCTTGGATTCGGGGGGGAACACCATATATTTT.

The chain is built from TRBV12-3 or TRBV12-4 and TRBJ1-2; tentative D call: TRBD1 (5 bases). Trimming cost V 4 bases and J 10 bases, with 10 bases left between them. The CDR3 is 11 residues long. This CDR3 is CASSWGEFYTF. Written as DNA, the CDR3 is TGTGCCAGCAGTTGGGGGGAGTTCTACACCTTC.

The rearrangement uses TRBV9 and TRBJ2-3, with 12 bases aligning to TRBD2. Per germline, CDR1 SGDLS and CDR2 YYNGEE. V lost 1 base and J lost 4; bases outside the gene matches: 4. This CDR3 region has 16 residues. This chain's CDR3 is CASSVLAGGPADTQYF. The CDR3 bases are TGTGCCAGCAGCGTACTAGCGGGAGGGCCCGCAGATACGCAGTATTTT.

This clone was recorded at least ten times. J is TRBJ1-6 and V is TRBV18, with 8 bases matching TRBD1. CDR3 length equals 18 residues. The V gene end was trimmed by 4 bases and the J gene end by 2 bases; junction bases not matched to a gene: 10. The V gene's germline CDR1 is KGHSH and CDR2 LQKENI. The CDR3: CASSREQGDRTYNSPLHF. The CDR3 DNA follows: TGTGCCAGCTCACGGGAACAGGGGGATCGGACCTATAATTCACCCCTCCACTTT. Using reference TRBV18 and TRBJ1-6 for the parts outside the CDR3, the full variable domain is NAGVMQNPRHLVRRRGQEARLRCSPMKGHSHVYWYRQLPEEGLKFMVYLQKENIIDESGMPKERFSAEFPKEGPSILRIQQVVRGDSAAYFCASSREQGDRTYNSPLHFGNGTRLTVT.

This chain joins TRBV10-2 and TRBJ2-3; 13 nucleotides align to TRBD2. This CDR3 has 17 residues. Unmatched junction bases numbered 9, after V lost 7 bases and J lost 2 bases. The germline V gene encodes CDR1 WSHSY and CDR2 SAAADI. Written as DNA, the CDR3 is TGCGCCAGCACCCGCCAGGGACTAGCGGGGTCCACAGATACGCAGTATTTT. Translation: CASTRQGLAGSTDTQYF.

This clone was counted once. V gene TRBV5-1 combines with J gene TRBJ1-1; TRBD1 might be the D (6 bases). The germline V and J ends were trimmed by 4 bases and 4 bases, with 17 bases remaining between them. The CDR3 covers 15 residues. CDR1 and CDR2 from the germline V gene are SGHRS and YFSETQ. DNA of the CDR3: TGCGCCAGCAGCGGACAGCCGGAGCTCCCCACTGAAGCTTTCTTT. Translated, it gives CASSGQPELPTEAFF.

The V gene is TRBV6-5, the J gene TRBJ2-1; 9 bases line up with TRBD2. Germline V gene sequence: CDR1 MNHEY, CDR2 SVGAGI. The CDR3 is 15 residues long. The trim removed 5 bases at V and 6 bases at J, leaving 8 bases unmatched. CDR3 residues: CASSPLAGVGNEQFF. The CDR3 DNA reads as TGTGCCAGCAGTCCATTAGCGGGAGTGGGCAATGAGCAGTTCTTC.

V gene TRBV4-1 combines with J gene TRBJ1-2, with a possible D match to TRBD1 (5 bases). The CDR3 runs 14 residues. CDR1 and CDR2 from the germline V gene are MGHRA and YSYEKL. V lost 1 base, J lost 6 bases, and 12 bases lay in between. CDR3 loop: CASSQVGGINGYTF. The CDR3 coding sequence is TGCGCCAGCAGCCAAGTGGGGGGGATAAATGGCTACACCTTC.

CDR3 in amino acids: CASSLSQGSNTGELFF. DNA for the CDR3: TGCGCCAGCAGCTTGTCACAGGGAAGCAACACCGGGGAGCTGTTTTTT. V usage is TRBV5-1 and J usage is TRBJ2-2, with D maybe TRBD1 (6 bases). The V and J ends lost 1 base and 2 bases respectively, with 12 bases between them. This CDR3 is 16 amino acids long. Germline lookup yields CDR1 SGHRS and CDR2 YFSETQ.

The chain couples TRBV19 to TRBJ2-1; 8 nucleotides match TRBD2. Germline V CDR1 and CDR2: LNHDA, SQIVND (reference sequence). J was trimmed by 8 bases and V by 7 bases; bases with no gene match: 19. The CDR3 is 17 amino acids. This CDR3 reads CASKSVYIAGNFHEQFF. Here the CDR3 DNA reads TGTGCCAGTAAGTCTGTATATATAGCGGGGAATTTTCATGAGCAGTTCTTC. Looking up the rest from reference TRBV19 and TRBJ2-1 gives the full variable domain: DGGITQSPKYLFRKEGQNVTLSCEQNLNHDAMYWYRQDPGQGLRLIYYSQIVNDFQKGDIAEGYSVSREKKESFPLTVTSAQKNPTAFYLCASKSVYIAGNFHEQFFGPGTRLTVL.

The rearrangement links TRBV5-1 to TRBJ2-2; 9 positions agree with TRBD1. Trimming took 3 bases from V and 3 from J; bases not matched to a gene: 3. This CDR3 has 15 amino acids. The germline gives CDR1 SGHRS, CDR2 YFSETQ. Written as DNA, the CDR3 is TGCGCCAGCAGCTCGGGACAGGGTCACACCGGGGAGCTGTTTTTT. Its translation is CASSSGQGHTGELFF.

The chain joins TRBV2 to TRBJ2-1; the match to TRBD2 covers 7 bases. V was clipped by 8 bases and J by 0 bases; unmatched bases: 10. Germline assignment: CDR1 SNHLY and CDR2 FYNNEI. The CDR3 totals 16 residues. The CDR3 loop reads CASGGGGGSSYNEQFF. The CDR3 nucleotides read TGTGCCAGCGGGGGGGGTGGTGGAAGCTCCTACAATGAGCAGTTCTTC.

The chain combines TRBV5-6 with TRBJ1-2; D not certain. Trimming cost V 3 bases and J 8 bases, with 11 bases left between them. CDR1 is SGHDT and CDR2 is YYEEEE in the germline V gene. CDR3 size: 12 residues. CDR3: CASSSQPEGYTF. The CDR3 DNA sequence: TGTGCCAGCAGCTCGCAACCTGAGGGCTACACCTTC. Based on the CDR3 plus reference TRBV5-6 and TRBJ1-2, the full variable domain is DAGVTQSPTHLIKTRGQQVTLRCSPKSGHDTVSWYQQALGQGPQFIFQYYEEEERQRGNFPDRFSGHQFPNYSSELNVNALLLGDSALYLCASSSQPEGYTFGSGTRLTVV.

The chain recombines TRBV6-5 with TRBJ2-7, with D tentatively TRBD1 (6 bases). The germline V gene has CDR1 MNHEY and CDR2 SVGAGI. V was cut by 7 bases and J by 4 bases, with 20 bases left in between. The CDR3 covers 15 residues. The CDR3 is CASNLSGAGYYEQYF. The CDR3 region has the DNA TGTGCCAGCAACCTTTCAGGGGCCGGTTATTACGAGCAGTACTTC.

The gene calls are TRBV6-5 and TRBJ1-6; the D is unclear. This CDR3 spans 14 amino acids. V lost 7 bases and J lost 8, with 15 bases in between. The germline V gene has CDR1 MNHEY and CDR2 SVGAGI. The CDR3 DNA reads TGTGCCAGCACCATGAGTGCTAGGTATTCACCCCTCCACTTT. This translates into CASTMSARYSPLHF.

This chain uses TRBV18 with TRBJ1-1, with 7 positions matching TRBD1. CDR1 and CDR2 from the germline V gene are KGHSH and LQKENI. The CDR3 has 12 residues. J lost 11 bases, V lost 2 bases, and 5 bases had no gene match. The CDR3 loop is CASSPGQGQAFF. CDR3 bases: TGTGCCAGCTCACCAGGGCAGGGACAGGCTTTCTTT.

CDR3 amino acids: CSVEDLAGVRADTQYF. The CDR3 region has the DNA TGCAGCGTTGAAGATCTAGCGGGAGTGAGGGCAGATACGCAGTATTTT. The V call is TRBV29-1, the J call TRBJ2-3; 10 nucleotides align to TRBD2. Germline V gene lookup returns CDR1 SQVTM and CDR2 ANQGSEA. This CDR3 comprises 16 residues. V lost 0 bases and J lost 4; bases outside the gene matches: 7.